This T cell receptor beta chain originates from a study of T-cell reconstitution after alpha-beta-depleted transplantation in children. Findings of the study overall: Newly made T cells mostly supplied T-cell counts and diversity one year after transplant. Some patients' high day-60 TCRbeta diversity was traced to surviving recipient T cells and thymic progenitors. By about two months after transplant, alpha-beta T cells reportedly arose from several hundred graft clones that had expanded.

The sample holds a few counts of this clonotype. Its target is not known. The TCRbeta library incorporated unique molecular identifiers. TCRdb recomputed calls from the PCR reads with MiXCR, one row per CDR3 protein. The repertoire includes about 980,000 distinct CDR3 sequences, about 30% of them detected once, and roughly 31% sits in the top ten. The V segment lost 3 bases and the J segment 5 bases; nucleotides outside the gene matches: 8. CDR3 length: 17 residues. Germline lookup yields CDR1 KGHDR and CDR2 SFDVKD. Sequences were derived from PBMCs, mostly from graft donor cells, sampled 360 days after TCRalphabeta/CD19-depleted stem cell transplant. This chain joins TRBV24-1 and TRBJ2-5, with 13 bases identical to TRBD2. This receptor was identified in a boy in the first two years of life who had a stem cell transplant for SCID, so the T cells may come from the graft donor. The CDR3 is CATSDPTSGGIIETQYF. CDR3 DNA: TGTGCCACCAGTGATCCGACTAGCGGGGGGATTATTGAGACCCAGTACTTC.